The 24 T cell receptor beta chains below were found in one sample sequenced in a study of blood T cell repertoires in COVID-19. Sequencing used immunoSEQ multiplex PCR; TCRdb keeps in-frame clones, though not all of them. The sample includes about 270,000 clones, 80% to 90% of them seen just once. The sequenced sample consisted of PBMCs or T cells enriched from blood (not recorded which). These receptors came from a woman under 30 who had recovered from COVID-19.

The chain is built from TRBV6-1 and TRBJ2-1; 9 nucleotides align to TRBD2. This CDR3 has 16 residues. V trimming: 1 base; J trimming: 5 bases; junction bases outside the gene matches: 6. Germline lookup yields CDR1 MNHNS and CDR2 SASEGT. The CDR3 here is CASSEEGGGGHNEQFF. DNA for the CDR3: TGTGCCAGCAGTGAAGAAGGCGGGGGGGGCCACAATGAGCAGTTCTTC.

The chain is built from TRBV27 and TRBJ1-5; D is unclear. Germline V gene lookup returns CDR1 MNHEY and CDR2 SMNVEV (reference sequence). The CDR3 is made up of 12 amino acids. V lost 5 bases and J 4 bases, leaving 6 bases between the germline ends. DNA for the CDR3: TGTGCCAGCAGTCGTATAAATCAGCCCCAGCATTTT. Its translation is CASSRINQPQHF.

The rearrangement joins TRBV4-1 to TRBJ2-5; 9 nucleotides agree with TRBD1. The CDR3 extends over 17 amino acids. The V gene end was trimmed by 1 base and the J gene end by 1 base; junction bases not matched to a gene: 7. Germline V lookup: CDR1 MGHRA, CDR2 YSYEKL. For the CDR3, the DNA is TGCGCCAGCAGCCAAGTCCGAAGGGGACAGGGCCAAGAGACCCAGTACTTC. Translated, it gives CASSQVRRGQGQETQYF.

The V gene is TRBV3-1 (or the pseudogene TRBV3-2), the J gene TRBJ2-3; weak D call: TRBD2 (5 bases). The CDR3 extends over 16 amino acids. The ends were cut back, 1 base at V and 3 bases at J, with 14 bases in the middle. CDR1 and CDR2 from the germline V gene are LGHDT and YNNKEL (reference sequence). CDR3 loop: CASSQVEGSGTDTQYF. DNA of the CDR3: TGTGCCAGCAGCCAAGTGGAAGGTTCGGGGACAGATACGCAGTATTTT.

V and J are TRBV29-1 and TRBJ1-2, with a possible D match to TRBD1 (6 bases). Germline CDR1 is SQVTM and CDR2 is ANQGSEA. V was cut by 3 bases and J by 6 bases, with 14 bases left in between. The CDR3 extends over 13 amino acids. DNA for the CDR3: TGCAGCGTTGACCGGACAGCGAGTGATGGCTACACCTTC. Translating it yields CSVDRTASDGYTF.

The V gene is TRBV11-1, the J gene TRBJ2-1; 12 nucleotides match TRBD2. The germline CDR1 and CDR2 sequences are SGHAT and FQDESV (reference sequence). The CDR3 consists of 15 residues. V gave up 4 bases and J gave up 10 bases; unmatched junction bases: 8. The CDR3, as DNA: TGTGCCAGCAGCTACGGACTAGCGGGGCGAGGGGAGCAGTTCTTC. Its translation is CASSYGLAGRGEQFF.

V gene TRBV19 combines with J gene TRBJ1-2, with D possibly matching TRBD1 (6 bases). This CDR3 has 15 residues. Germline-derived CDR1 and CDR2 are LNHDA and SQIVND (reference sequence). The germline V and J ends were trimmed by 6 bases and 4 bases, with 18 bases remaining between them. The CDR3 DNA reads as TGTGCCAGTAGCCCCCAGGGGCCCCCTATCTATGGCTACACCTTC. It is translated as CASSPQGPPIYGYTF.

The CDR3 is CASSPQGAGGNTEAFF. The CDR3 bases are TGTGCCAGCAGCCCACAGGGGGCGGGCGGGAACACTGAAGCTTTCTTT. The V gene is TRBV7-9, the J gene TRBJ1-1, with 9 bases that match TRBD1. From germline, CDR1 is SEHNR and CDR2 FQNEAQ (reference sequence). V was clipped by 5 bases and J by 1 base; unmatched bases: 8. The CDR3 has 16 amino acids.

This clone was seen a handful of times. Here the CDR3 reads CASSPTTGFGYTF. The DNA of the CDR3 is TGCGCCAGCAGCCCTACGACAGGGTTTGGCTACACCTTC. This chain connects TRBV4-1 to TRBJ1-2; TRBD1 aligns across 7 bases. Unmatched junction bases numbered 6, after V lost 4 bases and J lost 7 bases. Germline CDR1 is MGHRA and CDR2 is YSYEKL. CDR3 length: 13 amino acids.

The V gene is TRBV19, the J gene TRBJ1-6, with TRBD1 as a possible D gene (5 bases). This CDR3 is 14 amino acids long. The germline V gene has CDR1 LNHDA and CDR2 SQIVND (reference sequence). V lost 5 bases, J lost 9 bases, and 14 bases lay in between. The CDR3: CASSFQGRGSPLHF. CDR3 nucleotides: TGTGCCAGTAGTTTCCAGGGAAGGGGTTCACCCCTCCACTTT.

The rearrangement joins TRBV6-5 to TRBJ2-7; TRBD1 matches at 10 bases. Trimming cost V 8 bases and J 5 bases; bases outside gene matches: 9. The germline CDR1 and CDR2 sequences are MNHEY and SVGAGI. This CDR3 is built from 14 residues. CDR3 sequence (DNA): TGTGCCAGCGTCGGACAGGGGGGTCTCGACGAGCAGTACTTC. It translates to CASVGQGGLDEQYF.

The chain uses TRBV6-6 and TRBJ2-5, with D perhaps TRBD2 (5 bases). CDR3 length: 15 amino acids. Trimming pared 0 bases from V and 5 bases from J, leaving 13 bases between. Per the germline V gene, CDR1 is MNHNY and CDR2 is SVGAGI (reference sequence). CDR3 nucleotides: TGTGCCAGCAGTTACTCCCGGGGAATCACGGAGACCCAGTACTTC. Protein product: CASSYSRGITETQYF.

The CDR3 bases are TGTGCCACCAGTGATCCTGACAGGGCGAGCACCGGGGAGCTGTTTTTT. Protein product: CATSDPDRASTGELFF. The V call is TRBV24-1, the J call TRBJ2-2; 7 bases agree with TRBD1. This CDR3 has 16 residues. The J segment lost 4 bases and the V segment lost 3 bases, leaving 7 bases of the junction unmatched. CDR1 and CDR2 (germline): KGHDR, SFDVKD.

The chain recombines TRBV19 with TRBJ1-5, with TRBD1 as a possible D gene (6 bases). Between the trimmed V and J ends, which lost 5 bases and 0 bases, there was a span of 14 bases. From germline, CDR1 is LNHDA and CDR2 SQIVND (reference sequence). The CDR3 runs 16 residues. The CDR3 here is CASSPRQVYSNQPQHF. CDR3 in DNA: TGTGCCAGTAGTCCCAGACAGGTATATAGCAATCAGCCCCAGCATTTT.

V gene TRBV2 combines with J gene TRBJ2-1; 10 nucleotides align to TRBD2. Trimming cost V 0 bases and J 4 bases; bases outside gene matches: 0. Germline assignment: CDR1 SNHLY and CDR2 FYNNEI. The CDR3 loop spans 15 amino acids. The CDR3 bases are TGTGCCAGCAGTGAAGCTAGCGGGGGGTACAATGAGCAGTTCTTC. Translated, it gives CASSEASGGYNEQFF.

The genes are TRBV19 and TRBJ2-7; D perhaps matches TRBD1 (6 bases). The CDR3 has 13 residues. V was shortened by 2 bases and J by 4 bases, with 9 bases between the two germline ends. The germline V gene has CDR1 LNHDA and CDR2 SQIVND (reference sequence). CDR3 region: CASSILQGYEQYF. As DNA, the CDR3 is TGTGCCAGTAGTATATTACAGGGATACGAGCAGTACTTC.

The chain carries TRBV5-1 and TRBJ1-1; D remains unclear. The V end was cut by 2 bases, the J end by 4 bases, with 12 bases between. CDR3 length: 14 amino acids. From germline, CDR1 is SGHRS and CDR2 YFSETQ. CDR3 sequence: CASSFTVGVTEAFF. The DNA of the CDR3 is TGCGCCAGCAGCTTTACGGTTGGAGTCACTGAAGCTTTCTTT.

This chain connects TRBV12-3 or TRBV12-4 to TRBJ1-1; D gene uncertain. The CDR3 extends over 12 amino acids. V lost 6 bases, J lost 4 bases, and 9 bases lay in between. CDR3 region: CASSQRATEAFF. The CDR3, as DNA: TGTGCCAGCAGCCAGCGGGCCACTGAAGCTTTCTTT.

This clone was counted a single time. The rearrangement links TRBV10-3 to TRBJ2-7; D might be TRBD2 (5 bases). Germline-derived CDR1 and CDR2 are ENHRY and SYGVKD. Trimming shortened V by 0 bases and J by 2 bases, and 17 bases separated the two germline ends. CDR3 length: 17 amino acids. The CDR3 region is CAISESRGLISTYEQYF. The CDR3 DNA reads TGTGCCATCAGTGAGTCTCGAGGGCTTATATCGACCTACGAGCAGTACTTC.

The V gene is TRBV27, the J gene TRBJ1-2; the D gene is possibly TRBD1 (6 bases). This CDR3 is built from 14 residues. Trimming removed 0 bases at V and 5 bases at J, with 10 bases between. Germline V lookup: CDR1 MNHEY, CDR2 SMNVEV (reference sequence). The DNA of the CDR3 is TGTGCCAGCAGTTTATCTTGGCAGGGGTATGGCTACACCTTC. This gives the protein CASSLSWQGYGYTF.

The V call is TRBV6-4, the J call TRBJ2-2; 11 bases align to TRBD1. The length of the CDR3 is 17 residues. Germline V lookup: CDR1 MRHNA, CDR2 SNTAGT. Losses at the gene ends were 5 bases for V and 2 bases for J; bases not matched to a gene: 7. The CDR3 DNA is TGTGCCAGCAGTCCCTATGGACAGGGGGCTAACACCGGGGAGCTGTTTTTT. Translating it yields CASSPYGQGANTGELFF.

V and J are TRBV11-3 and TRBJ1-5; 9 bases align to TRBD1. The junction had 8 bases not matched to a gene; V was cut back by 5 bases and J by 6 bases. CDR3 length equals 15 residues. The germline gives CDR1 SGHNT, CDR2 YENEEA. DNA of the CDR3: TGTGCCAGCAGCCAATGGACAGGGGAGATTCAGCCCCAGCATTTT. Amino acids: CASSQWTGEIQPQHF.

The chain is built from TRBV30 and TRBJ1-4; D uncertain. CDR1 is GTSNPN, CDR2 SVGIG, per germline (reference sequence). Trimming pared 4 bases from V and 1 base from J, leaving 7 bases between. This CDR3 spans 13 amino acids. The CDR3, as DNA: TGTGCCTGGAACGGGGAAACTAATGAAAAACTGTTTTTT. As protein: CAWNGETNEKLFF.

This rearrangement joins TRBV6-4 to TRBJ1-1; D possibly corresponds to TRBD1 (5 bases). The CDR3 totals 13 residues. Germline loops: CDR1 MRHNA, CDR2 SNTAGT. V lost 3 bases and J lost 4, with 9 bases in between. CDR3 DNA sequence: TGTGCCAGCAGTGAAGGCAGGGCCACTGAAGCTTTCTTT. It encodes CASSEGRATEAFF.